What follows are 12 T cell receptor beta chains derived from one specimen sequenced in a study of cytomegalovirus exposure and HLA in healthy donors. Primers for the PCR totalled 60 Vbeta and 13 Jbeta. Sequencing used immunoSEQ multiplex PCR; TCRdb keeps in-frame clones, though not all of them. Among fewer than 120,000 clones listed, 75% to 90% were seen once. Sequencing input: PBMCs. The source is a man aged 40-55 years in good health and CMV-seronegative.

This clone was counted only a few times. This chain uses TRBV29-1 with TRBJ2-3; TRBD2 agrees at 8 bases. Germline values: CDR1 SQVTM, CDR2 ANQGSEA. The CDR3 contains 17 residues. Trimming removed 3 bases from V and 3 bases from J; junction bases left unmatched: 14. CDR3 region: CSVEPLGGAGGTDTQYF. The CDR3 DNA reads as TGCAGCGTTGAGCCGCTAGGGGGGGCGGGGGGTACAGATACGCAGTATTTT.

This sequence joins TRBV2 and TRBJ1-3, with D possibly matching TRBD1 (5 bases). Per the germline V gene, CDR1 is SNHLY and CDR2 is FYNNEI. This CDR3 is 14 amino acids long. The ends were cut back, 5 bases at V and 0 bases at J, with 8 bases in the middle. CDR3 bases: TGTGCCAGCAGTAGGGACTACTCTGGAAACACCATATATTTT. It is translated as CASSRDYSGNTIYF.

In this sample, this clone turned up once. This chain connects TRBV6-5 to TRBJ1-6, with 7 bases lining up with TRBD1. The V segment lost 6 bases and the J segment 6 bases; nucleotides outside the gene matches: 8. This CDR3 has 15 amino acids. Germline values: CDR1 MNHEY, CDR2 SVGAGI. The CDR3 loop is CASSLGTVFNSPLHF. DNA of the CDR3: TGTGCCAGCAGCCTCGGGACAGTATTTAATTCACCCCTCCACTTT.

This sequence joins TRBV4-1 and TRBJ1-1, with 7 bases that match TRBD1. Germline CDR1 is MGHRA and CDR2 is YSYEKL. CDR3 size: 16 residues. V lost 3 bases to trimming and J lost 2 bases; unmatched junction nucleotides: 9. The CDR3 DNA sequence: TGCGCCAGCAGCCAGGGGGACAGACCGCTAAACACTGAAGCTTTCTTT. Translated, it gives CASSQGDRPLNTEAFF.

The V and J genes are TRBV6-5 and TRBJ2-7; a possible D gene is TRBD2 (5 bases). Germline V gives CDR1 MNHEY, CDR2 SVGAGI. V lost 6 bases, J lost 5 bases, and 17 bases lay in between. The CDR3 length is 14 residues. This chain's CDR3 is CASRNPAGINEQYF. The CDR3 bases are TGTGCCAGCAGAAACCCGGCCGGGATAAACGAGCAGTACTTC.

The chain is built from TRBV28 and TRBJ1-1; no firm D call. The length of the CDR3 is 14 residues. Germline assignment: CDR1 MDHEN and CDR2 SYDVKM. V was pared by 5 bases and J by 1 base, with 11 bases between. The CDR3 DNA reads TGTGCCAGCAGTCCAGGACGGGAGAACACTGAAGCTTTCTTT. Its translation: CASSPGRENTEAFF.

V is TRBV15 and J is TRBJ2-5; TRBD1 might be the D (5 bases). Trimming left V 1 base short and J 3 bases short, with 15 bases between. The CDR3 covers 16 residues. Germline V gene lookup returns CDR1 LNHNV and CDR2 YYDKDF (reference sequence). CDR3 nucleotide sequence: TGTGCCACCAGCAGAGGGGGCAGGAGAAAGGAAGAGACCCAGTACTTC. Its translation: CATSRGGRRKEETQYF.

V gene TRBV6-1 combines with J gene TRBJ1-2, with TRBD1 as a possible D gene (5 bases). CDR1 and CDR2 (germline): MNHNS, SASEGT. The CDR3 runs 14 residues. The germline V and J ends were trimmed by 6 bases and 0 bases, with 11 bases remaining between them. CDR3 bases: TGTGCCAGCAGGCCCGGGGGGGCTAACTATGGCTACACCTTC. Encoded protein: CASRPGGANYGYTF.

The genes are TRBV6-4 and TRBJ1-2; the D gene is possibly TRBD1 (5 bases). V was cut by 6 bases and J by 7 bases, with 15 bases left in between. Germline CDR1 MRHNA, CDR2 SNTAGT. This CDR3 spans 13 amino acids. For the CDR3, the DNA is TGTGCCAGCAGCCGGGGGTCCGGGTCTGGCTACACCTTC. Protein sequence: CASSRGSGSGYTF.

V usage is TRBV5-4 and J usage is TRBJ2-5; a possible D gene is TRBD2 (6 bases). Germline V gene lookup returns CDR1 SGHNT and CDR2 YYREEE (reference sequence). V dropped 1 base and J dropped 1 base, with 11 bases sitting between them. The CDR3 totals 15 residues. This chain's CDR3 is CASSLPRGTQETQYF. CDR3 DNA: TGTGCCAGCAGCTTGCCGCGGGGTACCCAAGAGACCCAGTACTTC.

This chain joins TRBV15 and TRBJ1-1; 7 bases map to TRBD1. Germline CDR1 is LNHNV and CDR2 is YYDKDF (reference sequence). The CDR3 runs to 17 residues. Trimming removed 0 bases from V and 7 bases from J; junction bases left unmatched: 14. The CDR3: CATSRDKGALVRYEAFF. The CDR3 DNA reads TGTGCCACCAGCAGAGATAAGGGGGCGCTTGTGAGGTATGAAGCTTTCTTT. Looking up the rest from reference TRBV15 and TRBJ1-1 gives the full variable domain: DAMVIQNPRYQVTQFGKPVTLSCSQTLNHNVMYWYQQKSSQAPKLLFHYYDKDFNNEADTPDNFQSRRPNTSFCFLDIRSPGLGDTAMYLCATSRDKGALVRYEAFFGQGTRLTVV.

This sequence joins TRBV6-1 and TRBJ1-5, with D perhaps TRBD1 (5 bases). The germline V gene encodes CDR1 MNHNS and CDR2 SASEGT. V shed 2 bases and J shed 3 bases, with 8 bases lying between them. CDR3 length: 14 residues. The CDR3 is CASSERQHNQPQHF. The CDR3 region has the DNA TGTGCCAGCAGTGAAAGACAGCACAATCAGCCCCAGCATTTT.